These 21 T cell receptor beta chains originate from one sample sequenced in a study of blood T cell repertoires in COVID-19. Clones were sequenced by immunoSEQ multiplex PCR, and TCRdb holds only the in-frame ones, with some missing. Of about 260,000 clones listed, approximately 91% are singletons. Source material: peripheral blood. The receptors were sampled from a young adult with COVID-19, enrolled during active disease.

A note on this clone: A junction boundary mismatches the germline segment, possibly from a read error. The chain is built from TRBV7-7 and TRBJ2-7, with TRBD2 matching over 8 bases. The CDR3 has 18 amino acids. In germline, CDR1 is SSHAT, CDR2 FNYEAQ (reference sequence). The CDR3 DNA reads TGTGCTAGCAGCTTAGGGACCAATAGCGGGATTGGCTCCTACGAGCAGTACTTC. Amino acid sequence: CASSLGTNSGIGSYEQYF.

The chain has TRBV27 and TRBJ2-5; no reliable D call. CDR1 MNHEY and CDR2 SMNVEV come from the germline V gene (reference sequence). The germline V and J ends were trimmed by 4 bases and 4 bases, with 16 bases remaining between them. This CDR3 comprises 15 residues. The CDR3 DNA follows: TGTGCCAGCAGTTCCTCTCTAGGATTTAGAGAGACCCAGTACTTC. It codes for CASSSSLGFRETQYF.

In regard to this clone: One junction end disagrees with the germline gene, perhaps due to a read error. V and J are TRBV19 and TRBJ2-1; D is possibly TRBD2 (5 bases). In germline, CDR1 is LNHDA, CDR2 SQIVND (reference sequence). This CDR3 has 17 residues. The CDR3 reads CASSLWGDPSSSNEQFF. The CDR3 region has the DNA TGTGCCAGTAGTCTTTGGGGAGACCCTAGTTCCTCCAATGAGCAGTTCTTC.

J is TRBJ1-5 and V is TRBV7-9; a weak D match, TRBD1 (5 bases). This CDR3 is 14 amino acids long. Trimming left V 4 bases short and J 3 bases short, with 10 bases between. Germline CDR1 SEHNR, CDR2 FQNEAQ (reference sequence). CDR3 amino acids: CASSSGQINQPQHF. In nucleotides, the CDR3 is TGTGCCAGCAGCTCCGGACAAATCAATCAGCCCCAGCATTTT.

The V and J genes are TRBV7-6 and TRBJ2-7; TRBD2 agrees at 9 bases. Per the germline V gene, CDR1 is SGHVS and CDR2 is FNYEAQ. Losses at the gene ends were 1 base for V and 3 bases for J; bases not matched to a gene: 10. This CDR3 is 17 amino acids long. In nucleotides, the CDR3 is TGTGCCAGCAGCTTAGAGGCCATAGCGGGAGCTAGCTACGAGCAGTACTTC. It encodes CASSLEAIAGASYEQYF.

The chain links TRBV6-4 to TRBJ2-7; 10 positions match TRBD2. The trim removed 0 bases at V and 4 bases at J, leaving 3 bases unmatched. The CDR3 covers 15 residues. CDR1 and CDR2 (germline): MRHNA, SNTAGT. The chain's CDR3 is CASSDSTSGIYEQYF. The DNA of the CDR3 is TGTGCCAGCAGTGACTCAACTAGCGGGATATACGAGCAGTACTTC.

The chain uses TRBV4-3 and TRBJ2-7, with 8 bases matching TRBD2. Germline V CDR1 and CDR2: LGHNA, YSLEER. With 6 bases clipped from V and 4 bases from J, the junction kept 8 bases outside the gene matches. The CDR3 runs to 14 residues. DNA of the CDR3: TGCGCCAGCAGTCGCTCGGCGGGAGGTTACGAGCAGTACTTC. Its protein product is CASSRSAGGYEQYF.

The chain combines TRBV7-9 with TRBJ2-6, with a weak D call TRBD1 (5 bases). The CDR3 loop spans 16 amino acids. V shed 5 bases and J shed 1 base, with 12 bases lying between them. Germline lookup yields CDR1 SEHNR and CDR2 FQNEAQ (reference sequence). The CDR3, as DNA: TGTGCCAGCAGCCCAAACCAGGGATCTGGGGCCAACGTCCTGACTTTC. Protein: CASSPNQGSGANVLTF.

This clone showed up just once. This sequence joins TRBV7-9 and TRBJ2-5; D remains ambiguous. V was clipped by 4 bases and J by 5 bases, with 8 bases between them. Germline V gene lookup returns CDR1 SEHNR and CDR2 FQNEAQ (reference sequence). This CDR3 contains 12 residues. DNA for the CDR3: TGTGCCAGCAGCTACTTTCGCGAGACCCAGTACTTC. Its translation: CASSYFRETQYF. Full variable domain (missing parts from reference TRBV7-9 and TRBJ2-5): DTGVSQNPRHKITKRGQNVTFRCDPISEHNRLYWYRQTLGQGPEFLTYFQNEAQLEKSRLLSDRFSAERPKGSFSTLEIQRTEQGDSAMYLCASSYFRETQYFGPGTRLLVL.

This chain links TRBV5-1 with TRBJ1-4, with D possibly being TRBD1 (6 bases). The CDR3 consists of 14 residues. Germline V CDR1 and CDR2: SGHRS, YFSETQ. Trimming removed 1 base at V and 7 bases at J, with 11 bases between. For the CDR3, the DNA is TGCGCCAGCAGCTTGTTACAAGGGGGTGAAAAACTGTTTTTT. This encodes CASSLLQGGEKLFF.

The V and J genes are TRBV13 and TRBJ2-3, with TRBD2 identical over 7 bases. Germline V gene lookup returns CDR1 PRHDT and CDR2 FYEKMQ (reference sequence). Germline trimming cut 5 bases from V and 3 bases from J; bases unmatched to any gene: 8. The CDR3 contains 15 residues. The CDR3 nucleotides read TGTGCCAGCAGCCTCCGAGCGGGACGTACAGATACGCAGTATTTT. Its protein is CASSLRAGRTDTQYF.

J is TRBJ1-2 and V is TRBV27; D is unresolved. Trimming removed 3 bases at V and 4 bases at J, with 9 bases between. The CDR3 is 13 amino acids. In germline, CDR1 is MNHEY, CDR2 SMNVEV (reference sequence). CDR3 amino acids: CASSFQASYGYTF. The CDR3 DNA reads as TGTGCCAGCAGTTTTCAGGCTTCCTATGGCTACACCTTC.

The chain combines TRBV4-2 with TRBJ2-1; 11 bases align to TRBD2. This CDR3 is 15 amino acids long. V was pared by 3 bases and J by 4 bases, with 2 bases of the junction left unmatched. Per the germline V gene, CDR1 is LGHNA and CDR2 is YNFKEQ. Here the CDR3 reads CASSQTSGKYNEQFF. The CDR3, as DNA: TGTGCCAGCAGCCAGACTAGCGGGAAATACAATGAGCAGTTCTTC.

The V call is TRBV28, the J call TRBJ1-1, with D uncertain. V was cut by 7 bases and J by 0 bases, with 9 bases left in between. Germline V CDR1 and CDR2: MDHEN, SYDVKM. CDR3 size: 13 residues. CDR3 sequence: CASNSLLNTEAFF. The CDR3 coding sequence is TGTGCCAGCAACAGCCTTTTGAACACTGAAGCTTTCTTT.

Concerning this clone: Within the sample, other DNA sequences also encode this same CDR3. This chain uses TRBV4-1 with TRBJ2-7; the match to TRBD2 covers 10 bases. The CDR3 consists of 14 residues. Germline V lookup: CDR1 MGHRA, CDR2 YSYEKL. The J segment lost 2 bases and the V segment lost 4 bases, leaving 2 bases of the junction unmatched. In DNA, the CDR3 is TGCGCCAGCAGCCCAACTAGCGGGACCTACGAGCAGTACTTC. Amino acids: CASSPTSGTYEQYF.

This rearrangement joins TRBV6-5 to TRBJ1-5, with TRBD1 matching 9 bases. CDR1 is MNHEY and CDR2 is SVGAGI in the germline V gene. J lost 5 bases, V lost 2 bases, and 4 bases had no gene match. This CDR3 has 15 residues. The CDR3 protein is CASSYEGQGYQPQHF. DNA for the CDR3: TGTGCCAGCAGTTACGAGGGACAGGGATATCAGCCCCAGCATTTT.

The CDR3 reads CASSGGLKAVYSNQPQHF. The DNA of the CDR3 is TGTGCCAGCAGCGGAGGCTTGAAAGCCGTTTATAGCAATCAGCCCCAGCATTTT. The V and J genes are TRBV9 and TRBJ1-5; D gene unclear. The CDR3 contains 18 residues. V lost 3 bases to trimming and J lost 0 bases, with 19 bases between them. Germline CDR1 and CDR2: SGDLS and YYNGEE.

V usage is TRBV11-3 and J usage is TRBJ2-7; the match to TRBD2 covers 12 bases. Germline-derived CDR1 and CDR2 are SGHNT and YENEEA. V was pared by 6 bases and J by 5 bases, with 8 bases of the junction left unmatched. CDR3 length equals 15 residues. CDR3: CASSSTSGSFNEQYF. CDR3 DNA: TGTGCCAGCAGTTCGACTAGCGGGAGTTTCAACGAGCAGTACTTC.

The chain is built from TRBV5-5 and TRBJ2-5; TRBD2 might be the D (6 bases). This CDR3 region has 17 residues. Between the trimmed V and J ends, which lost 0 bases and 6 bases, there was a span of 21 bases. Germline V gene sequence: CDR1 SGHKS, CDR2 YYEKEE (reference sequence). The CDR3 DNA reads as TGTGCCAGCAGCTTGGGGGAGGCAGGGCCGGCGGGGAAGACCCAGTACTTC. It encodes CASSLGEAGPAGKTQYF.

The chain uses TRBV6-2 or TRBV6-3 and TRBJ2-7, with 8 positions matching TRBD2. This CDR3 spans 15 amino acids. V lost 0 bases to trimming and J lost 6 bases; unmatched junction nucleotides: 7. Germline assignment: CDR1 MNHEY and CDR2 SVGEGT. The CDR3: CASSYSSSGSSEQYF. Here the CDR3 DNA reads TGTGCCAGCAGTTACTCGTCCAGCGGGAGCTCCGAGCAGTACTTC.

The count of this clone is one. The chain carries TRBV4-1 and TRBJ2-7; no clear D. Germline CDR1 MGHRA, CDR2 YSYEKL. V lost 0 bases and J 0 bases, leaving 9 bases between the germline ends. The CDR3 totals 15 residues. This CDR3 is CASSQERQSSYEQYF. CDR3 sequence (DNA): TGCGCCAGCAGCCAAGAGCGGCAGAGCTCCTACGAGCAGTACTTC.